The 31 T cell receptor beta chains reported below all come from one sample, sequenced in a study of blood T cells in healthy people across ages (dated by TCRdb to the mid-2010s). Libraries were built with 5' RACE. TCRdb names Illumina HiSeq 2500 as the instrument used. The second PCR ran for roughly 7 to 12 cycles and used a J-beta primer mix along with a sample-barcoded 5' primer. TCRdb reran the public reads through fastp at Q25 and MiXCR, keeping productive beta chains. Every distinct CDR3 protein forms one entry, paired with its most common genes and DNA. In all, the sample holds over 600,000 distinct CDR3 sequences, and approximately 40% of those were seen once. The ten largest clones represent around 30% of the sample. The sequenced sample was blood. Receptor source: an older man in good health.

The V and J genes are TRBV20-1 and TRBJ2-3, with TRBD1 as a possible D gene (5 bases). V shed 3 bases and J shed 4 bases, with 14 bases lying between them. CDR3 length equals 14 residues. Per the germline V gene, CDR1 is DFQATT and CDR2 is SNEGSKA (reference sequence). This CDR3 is CSARGRAIPDTQYF. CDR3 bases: TGCAGTGCTAGGGGCAGGGCTATACCAGATACGCAGTATTTT.

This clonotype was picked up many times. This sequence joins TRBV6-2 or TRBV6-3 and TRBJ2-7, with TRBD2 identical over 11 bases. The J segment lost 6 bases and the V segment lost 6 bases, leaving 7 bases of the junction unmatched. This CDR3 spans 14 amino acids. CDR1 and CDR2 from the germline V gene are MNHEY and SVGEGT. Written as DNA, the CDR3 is TGTGCCAGCAGCTCGACCGGGACTAGCGGCGAGCAGTACTTC. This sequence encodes CASSSTGTSGEQYF.

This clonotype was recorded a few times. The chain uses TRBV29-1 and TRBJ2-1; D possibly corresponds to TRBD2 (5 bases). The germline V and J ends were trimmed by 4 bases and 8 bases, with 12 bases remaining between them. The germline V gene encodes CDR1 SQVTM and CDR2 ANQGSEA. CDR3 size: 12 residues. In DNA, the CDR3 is TGCAGCGTTGTTGAGGGATCTGATGAGCAGTTCTTC. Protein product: CSVVEGSDEQFF.

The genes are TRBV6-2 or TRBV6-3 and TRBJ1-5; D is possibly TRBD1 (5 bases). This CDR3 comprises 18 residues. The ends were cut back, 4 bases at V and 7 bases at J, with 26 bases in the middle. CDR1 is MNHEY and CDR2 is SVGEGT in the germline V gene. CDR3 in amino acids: CASSSLGIGAQPGQPQHF. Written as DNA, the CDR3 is TGTGCCAGCAGTTCCCTCGGGATCGGGGCCCAACCCGGGCAGCCCCAGCATTTT.

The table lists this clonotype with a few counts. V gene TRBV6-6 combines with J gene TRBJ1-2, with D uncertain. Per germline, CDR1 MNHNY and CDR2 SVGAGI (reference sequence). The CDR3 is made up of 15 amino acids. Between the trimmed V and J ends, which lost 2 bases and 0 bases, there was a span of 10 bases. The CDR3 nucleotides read TGTGCCAGCAGTTACGAGGGCAGAGCTAACTATGGCTACACCTTC. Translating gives CASSYEGRANYGYTF.

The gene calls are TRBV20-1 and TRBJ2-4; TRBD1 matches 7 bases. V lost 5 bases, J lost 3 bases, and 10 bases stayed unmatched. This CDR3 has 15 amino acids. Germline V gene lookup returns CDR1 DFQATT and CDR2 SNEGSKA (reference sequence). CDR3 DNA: TGCAGTGCTCATGATCCCGGGACAGACAAAAACATTCAGTACTTC. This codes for CSAHDPGTDKNIQYF.

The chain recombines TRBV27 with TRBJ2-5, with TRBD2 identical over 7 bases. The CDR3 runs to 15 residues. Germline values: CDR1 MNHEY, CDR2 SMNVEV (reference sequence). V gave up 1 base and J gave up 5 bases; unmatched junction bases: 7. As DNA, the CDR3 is TGTGCCAGCAGTTTATTTGGACTAGAAGGGGAGACCCAGTACTTC. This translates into CASSLFGLEGETQYF.

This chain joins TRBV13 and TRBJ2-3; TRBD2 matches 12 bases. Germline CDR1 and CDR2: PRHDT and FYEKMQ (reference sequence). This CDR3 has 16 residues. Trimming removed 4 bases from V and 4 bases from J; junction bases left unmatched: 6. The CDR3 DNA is TGTGCCAGCAGCTCATGGACTAGCGGGATACCAGATACGCAGTATTTT. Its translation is CASSSWTSGIPDTQYF.

The DNA for the CDR3 is TGTGCCAGCAGCCATAGCGGAGGCACAGATACGCAGTATTTT. Translating it yields CASSHSGGTDTQYF. V gene TRBV5-8 combines with J gene TRBJ2-3, with D possibly matching TRBD2 (6 bases). Trimming removed 4 bases at V and 1 base at J, with 10 bases between. The V gene's germline CDR1 is SGHTS and CDR2 YDEGEE. CDR3 length: 14 amino acids.

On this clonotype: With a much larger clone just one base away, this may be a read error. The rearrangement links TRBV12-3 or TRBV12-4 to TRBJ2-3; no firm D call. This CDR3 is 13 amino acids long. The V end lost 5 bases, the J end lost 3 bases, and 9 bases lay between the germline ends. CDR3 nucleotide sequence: TGTGCCAGCAGTAGCATCGTGACAGATACGCAGTATTTT. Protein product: CASSSIVTDTQYF.

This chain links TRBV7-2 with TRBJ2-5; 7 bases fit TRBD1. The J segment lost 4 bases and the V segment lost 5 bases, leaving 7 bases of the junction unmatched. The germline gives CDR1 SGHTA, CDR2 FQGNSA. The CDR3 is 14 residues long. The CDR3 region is CASSHDRAGETQYF. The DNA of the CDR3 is TGTGCCAGCAGCCACGACAGGGCCGGAGAGACCCAGTACTTC.

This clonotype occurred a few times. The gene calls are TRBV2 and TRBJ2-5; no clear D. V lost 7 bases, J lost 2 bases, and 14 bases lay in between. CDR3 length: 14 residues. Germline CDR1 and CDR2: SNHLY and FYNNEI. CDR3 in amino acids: CASNERFIQETQYF. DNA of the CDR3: TGTGCCAGCAACGAAAGATTCATTCAAGAGACCCAGTACTTC. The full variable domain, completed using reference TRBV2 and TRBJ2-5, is EPEVTQTPSHQVTQMGQEVILRCVPISNHLYFYWYRQILGQKVEFLVSFYNNEISEKSEIFDDQFSVERPDGSNFTLKIRSTKLEDSAMYFCASNERFIQETQYFGPGTRLLVL.

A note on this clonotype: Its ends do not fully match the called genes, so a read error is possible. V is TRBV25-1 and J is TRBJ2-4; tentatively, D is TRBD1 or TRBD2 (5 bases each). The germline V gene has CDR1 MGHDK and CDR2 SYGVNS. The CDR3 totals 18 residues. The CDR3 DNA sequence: TGTGCCAGCAGTGCTCCACCAACAGGACCCCTAGCCAAAAGCATTCAGTACTTC. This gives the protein CASSAPPTGPLAKSIQYF.

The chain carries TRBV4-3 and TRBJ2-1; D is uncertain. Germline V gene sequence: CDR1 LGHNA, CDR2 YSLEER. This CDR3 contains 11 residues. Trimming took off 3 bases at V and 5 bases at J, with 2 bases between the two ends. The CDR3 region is CASSHDNEQFF. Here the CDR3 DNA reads TGCGCCAGCAGCCATGACAATGAGCAGTTCTTC.

CDR3 nucleotide sequence: TGCAGTGCTAGCTCGGGCGGATGGGACAGGGGGATCAATACGCAGTATTTT. Its translation: CSASSGGWDRGINTQYF. This chain uses TRBV20-1 with TRBJ2-3; 11 nucleotides line up with TRBD1. Germline assignment: CDR1 DFQATT and CDR2 SNEGSKA (reference sequence). After removal of 3 bases from V and 7 bases from J, the junction contained 15 bases not matched to a gene. The CDR3 sequence is 17 residues long.

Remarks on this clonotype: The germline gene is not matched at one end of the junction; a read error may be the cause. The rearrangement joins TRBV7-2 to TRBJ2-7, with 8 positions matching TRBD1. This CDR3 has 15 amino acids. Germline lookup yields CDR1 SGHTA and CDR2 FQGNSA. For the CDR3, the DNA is TGTGCCTGCAGCGCAAGGACAGGGACCCCCTACGAGCAGTACTTC. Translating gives CACSARTGTPYEQYF.

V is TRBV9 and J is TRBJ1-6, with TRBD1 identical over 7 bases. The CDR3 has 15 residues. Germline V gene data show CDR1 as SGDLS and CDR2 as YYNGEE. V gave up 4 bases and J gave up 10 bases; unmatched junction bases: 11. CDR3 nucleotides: TGTGCCAGCAGCCCCCTGACAGGGTTAGGCTCACCCCTCCACTTT. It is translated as CASSPLTGLGSPLHF.

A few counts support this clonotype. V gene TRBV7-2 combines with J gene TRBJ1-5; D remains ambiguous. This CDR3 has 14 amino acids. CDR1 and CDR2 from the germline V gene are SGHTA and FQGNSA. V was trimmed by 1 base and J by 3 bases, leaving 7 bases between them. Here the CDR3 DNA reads TGTGCCAGCAGCTTAGAAAGGCTCAATCAGCCCCAGCATTTT. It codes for CASSLERLNQPQHF.

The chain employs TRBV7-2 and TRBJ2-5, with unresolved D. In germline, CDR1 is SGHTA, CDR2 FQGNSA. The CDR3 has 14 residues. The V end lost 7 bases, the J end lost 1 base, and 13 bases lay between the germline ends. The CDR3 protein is CASTPVAGQETQYF. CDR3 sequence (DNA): TGTGCCAGCACCCCCGTCGCAGGCCAAGAGACCCAGTACTTC.

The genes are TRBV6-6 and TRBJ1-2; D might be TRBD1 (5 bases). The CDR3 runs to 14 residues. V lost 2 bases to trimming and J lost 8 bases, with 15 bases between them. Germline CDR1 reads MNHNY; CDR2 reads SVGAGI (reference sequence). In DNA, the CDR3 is TGTGCCAGCAGTTACGCGGGGACGGCCGCAGGCTACACCTTC. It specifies CASSYAGTAAGYTF.

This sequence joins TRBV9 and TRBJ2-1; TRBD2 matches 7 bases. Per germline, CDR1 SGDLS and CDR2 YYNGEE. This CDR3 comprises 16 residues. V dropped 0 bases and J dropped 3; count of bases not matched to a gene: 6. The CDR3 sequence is CASSVDLAVFYNEQFF. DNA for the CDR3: TGTGCCAGCAGCGTAGATCTAGCGGTCTTCTACAATGAGCAGTTCTTC.

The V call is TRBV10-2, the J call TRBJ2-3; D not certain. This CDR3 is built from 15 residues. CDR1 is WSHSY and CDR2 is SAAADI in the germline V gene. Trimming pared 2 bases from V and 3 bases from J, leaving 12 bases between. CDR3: CASSEHRTGTDTQYF. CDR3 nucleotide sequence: TGCGCCAGCAGTGAGCATCGTACGGGTACAGATACGCAGTATTTT.

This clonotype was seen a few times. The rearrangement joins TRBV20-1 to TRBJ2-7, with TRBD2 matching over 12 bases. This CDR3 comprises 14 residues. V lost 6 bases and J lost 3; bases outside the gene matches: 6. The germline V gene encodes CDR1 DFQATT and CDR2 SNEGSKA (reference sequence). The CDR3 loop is CSAKATSGGYEQYF. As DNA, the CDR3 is TGCAGTGCGAAAGCGACTAGCGGGGGCTACGAGCAGTACTTC.

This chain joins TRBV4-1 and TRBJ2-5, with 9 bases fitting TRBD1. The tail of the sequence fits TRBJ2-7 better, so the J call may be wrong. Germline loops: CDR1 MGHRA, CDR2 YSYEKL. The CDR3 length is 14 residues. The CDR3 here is CASSHTDRGYEQYF. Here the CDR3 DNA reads TGCGCCAGCAGCCACACGGACAGGGGCTACGAGCAGTACTTC.

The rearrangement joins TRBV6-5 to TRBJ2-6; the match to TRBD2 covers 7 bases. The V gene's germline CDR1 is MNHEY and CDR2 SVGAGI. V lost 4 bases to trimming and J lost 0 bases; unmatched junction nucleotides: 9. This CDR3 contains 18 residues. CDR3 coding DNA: TGTGCCAGCAGTTTGATAGCGGGCCCTTCCTCTGGGGCCAACGTCCTGACTTTC. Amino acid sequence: CASSLIAGPSSGANVLTF.

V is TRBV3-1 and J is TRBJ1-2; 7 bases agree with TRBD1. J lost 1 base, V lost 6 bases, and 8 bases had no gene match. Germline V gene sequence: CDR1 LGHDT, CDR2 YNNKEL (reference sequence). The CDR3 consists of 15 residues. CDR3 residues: CASRRTGGVNYGYTF. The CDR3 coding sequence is TGTGCCAGCAGACGGACAGGTGGCGTTAACTATGGCTACACCTTC.

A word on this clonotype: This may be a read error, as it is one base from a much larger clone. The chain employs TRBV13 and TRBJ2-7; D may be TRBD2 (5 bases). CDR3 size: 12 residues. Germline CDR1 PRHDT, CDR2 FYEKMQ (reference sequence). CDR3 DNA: TGTGCCAGCAGCAGAGGGATCTACGTGCAGTACTTC. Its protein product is CASSRGIYVQYF.

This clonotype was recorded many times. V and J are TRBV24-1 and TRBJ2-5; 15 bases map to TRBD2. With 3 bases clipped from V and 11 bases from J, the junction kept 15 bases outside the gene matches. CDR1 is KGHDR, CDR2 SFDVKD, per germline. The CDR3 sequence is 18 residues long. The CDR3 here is CATSDHGLAGGPNNEQYF. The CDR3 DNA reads TGTGCCACCAGTGATCACGGACTAGCGGGAGGGCCAAACAATGAGCAGTACTTC.

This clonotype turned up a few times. The CDR3 is CASSPAGTSGSSDTQYF. For the CDR3, the DNA is TGTGCCAGCAGCCCAGCCGGGACTAGCGGGAGTAGTGATACGCAGTATTTT. The V gene is TRBV4-2, the J gene TRBJ2-3; TRBD2 aligns across 14 bases. Unmatched junction bases numbered 9, after V lost 4 bases and J lost 6 bases. CDR3 size: 17 residues. Germline lookup yields CDR1 LGHNA and CDR2 YNFKEQ.

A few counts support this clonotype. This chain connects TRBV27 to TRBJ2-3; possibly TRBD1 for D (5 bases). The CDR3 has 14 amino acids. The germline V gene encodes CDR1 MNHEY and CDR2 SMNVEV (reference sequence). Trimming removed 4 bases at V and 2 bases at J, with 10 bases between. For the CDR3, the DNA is TGTGCCAGCAGTTGGGGCCGTGACACAGATACGCAGTATTTT. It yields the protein CASSWGRDTDTQYF.

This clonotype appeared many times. This CDR3 reads CASSVAEETQYF. In DNA form, the CDR3 reads TGTGCCAGCAGCGTAGCAGAGGAGACGCAGTATTTT. V gene TRBV9 combines with J gene TRBJ2-3; D gene uncertain. Trimming removed 0 bases from V and 9 bases from J, with 8 bases in between. Germline lookup yields CDR1 SGDLS and CDR2 YYNGEE. This CDR3 has 12 residues.